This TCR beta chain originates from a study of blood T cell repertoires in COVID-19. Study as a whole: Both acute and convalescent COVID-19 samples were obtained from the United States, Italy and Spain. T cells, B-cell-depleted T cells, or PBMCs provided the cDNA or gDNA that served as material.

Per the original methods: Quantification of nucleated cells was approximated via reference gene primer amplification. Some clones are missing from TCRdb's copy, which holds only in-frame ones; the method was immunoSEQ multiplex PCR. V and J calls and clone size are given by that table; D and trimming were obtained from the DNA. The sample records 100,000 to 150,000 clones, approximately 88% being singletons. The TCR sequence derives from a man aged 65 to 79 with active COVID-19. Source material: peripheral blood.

CDR3 in amino acids: CASSLWTRVGEQYF. CDR3 DNA sequence: TGCGCCAGCAGCCTTTGGACTAGAGTCGGCGAGCAGTACTTC. The chain combines TRBV4-1 with TRBJ2-7; TRBD2 matches 7 bases. The germline gives CDR1 MGHRA, CDR2 YSYEKL. CDR3 length: 14 residues. The V segment lost 4 bases and the J segment 6 bases; nucleotides outside the gene matches: 9.